These 5 T cell receptor beta chains share one sample of origin, sequenced in a study of T cells in Graves' hyperthyroidism and ophthalmopathy. Template material for amplifying TCR beta CDR3 regions consisted of RNA transcripts. A set of HTBI primers served as the primers for a first-round RT-PCR of the TCR CDR3. In TCRdb, the multiplex PCR reads were re-called with MiXCR into one record per CDR3 protein. Of hundreds of thousands of distinct CDR3 sequences in the sample, around 15% were seen once. Sequenced sample: blood. The receptors come from a woman under 40 with Graves' hyperthyroidism.

This clonotype came up a few times. This chain joins TRBV5-1 and TRBJ2-2; a weak D match, TRBD1 (6 bases). This CDR3 region has 14 residues. The V end was cut by 4 bases, the J end by 4 bases, with 11 bases between. CDR1 SGHRS and CDR2 YFSETQ come from the germline V gene. The CDR3 sequence is CASSPGQITGELFF. The CDR3 DNA follows: TGCGCCAGCAGCCCAGGACAGATCACCGGGGAGCTGTTTTTT.

This clonotype was detected ten times or more. J is TRBJ2-7 and V is TRBV6-2 or TRBV6-3, with no clear D. Germline V CDR1 and CDR2: MNHEY, SVGEGT. V gave up 8 bases and J gave up 6 bases, with 8 bases separating them. This CDR3 has 10 residues. This chain's CDR3 is CASGWREQYF. Written as DNA, the CDR3 is TGTGCCAGCGGTTGGCGCGAGCAGTACTTC.

This clonotype has a single count. V usage is TRBV11-2 and J usage is TRBJ1-4; no clear D gene. With 0 bases removed from V and 4 bases from J, the gap between germline ends came to 9 bases. The CDR3 is 15 residues long. CDR1 is SGHAT, CDR2 FQNNGV, per germline. CDR3 coding DNA: TGTGCCAGCAGCTTAGAAGGTTGGGATAATGAAAAACTGTTTTTT. This encodes CASSLEGWDNEKLFF.

The V and J genes are TRBV9 and TRBJ2-3; D is possibly TRBD1 (6 bases). Trimming removed 4 bases at V and 0 bases at J, with 21 bases between. Germline V gene data show CDR1 as SGDLS and CDR2 as YYNGEE. This CDR3 spans 18 amino acids. The DNA of the CDR3 is TGTGCCAGCAGCTTTTTCACAACCGGGACACCCAGCACAGATACGCAGTATTTT. Its translation: CASSFFTTGTPSTDTQYF.

The table lists this clonotype with many counts. This chain uses TRBV13 with TRBJ2-7, with 7 nucleotides matching TRBD1. CDR3 length equals 14 residues. Losses at the gene ends were 5 bases for V and 2 bases for J; bases not matched to a gene: 6. Germline V gives CDR1 PRHDT, CDR2 FYEKMQ (reference sequence). This CDR3 reads CASSMGQLTYEQYF. The DNA for the CDR3 is TGTGCCAGCAGCATGGGACAGCTTACCTACGAGCAGTACTTC.